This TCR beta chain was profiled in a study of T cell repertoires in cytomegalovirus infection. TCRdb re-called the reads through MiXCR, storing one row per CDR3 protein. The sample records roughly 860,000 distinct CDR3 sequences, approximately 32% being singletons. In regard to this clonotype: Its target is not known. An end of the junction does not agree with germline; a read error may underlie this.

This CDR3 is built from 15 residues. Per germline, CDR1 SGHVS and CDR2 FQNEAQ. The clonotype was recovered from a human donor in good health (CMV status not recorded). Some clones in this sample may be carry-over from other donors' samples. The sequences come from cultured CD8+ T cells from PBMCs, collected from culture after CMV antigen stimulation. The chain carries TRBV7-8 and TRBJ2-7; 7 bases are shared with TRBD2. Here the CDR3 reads CTSSLSRTSSYEQYF. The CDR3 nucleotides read TGTACCAGCAGCTTATCACGGACTAGCTCCTACGAGCAGTACTTC.